The clone carrying this TCR beta chain showed up just once. Its matching antigen is unknown. With 8 bases clipped from V and 2 bases from J, the junction kept 7 bases outside the gene matches. In germline, CDR1 is LNHDA, CDR2 SQIVND (reference sequence). This CDR3 contains 14 residues. The PCR had 60 Vbeta and 13 Jbeta primers. Sequencing used immunoSEQ multiplex PCR; TCRdb keeps in-frame clones, though not all of them. This sample has under 200,000 clones, with roughly 85% found just once. This specimen belongs to a study of cytomegalovirus exposure and HLA in healthy donors. The study, taken as a whole, reports: Three chains linked to CMV were shown in vitro to be specific for CMV antigens. Indistinguishable V segments, including TRBV6-2 and TRBV6-3, were excluded. Apparent HLA restriction characterized most CMV-associated TCR beta chains in a later analysis.

The rearrangement joins TRBV19 to TRBJ1-1; 8 positions match TRBD1. The clonotype was recovered from a woman in her 50s in good health and CMV-seronegative. The material sequenced was PBMCs. The CDR3 DNA follows: TGTGCCAGTCGGTACAGGGGGGGAAACACTGAAGCTTTCTTT. This codes for CASRYRGGNTEAFF.